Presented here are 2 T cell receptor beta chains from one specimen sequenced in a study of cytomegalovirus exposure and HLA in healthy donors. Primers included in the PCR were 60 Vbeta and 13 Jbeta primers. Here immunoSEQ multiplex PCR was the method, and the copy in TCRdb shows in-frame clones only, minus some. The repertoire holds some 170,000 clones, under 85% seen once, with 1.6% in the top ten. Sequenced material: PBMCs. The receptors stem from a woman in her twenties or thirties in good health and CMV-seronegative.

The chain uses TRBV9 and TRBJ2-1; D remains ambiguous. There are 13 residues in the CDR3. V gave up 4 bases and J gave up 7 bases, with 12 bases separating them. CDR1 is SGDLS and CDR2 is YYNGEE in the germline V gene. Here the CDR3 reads CASSPLGWNEQFF. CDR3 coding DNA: TGTGCCAGCAGCCCACTCGGGTGGAATGAGCAGTTCTTC.

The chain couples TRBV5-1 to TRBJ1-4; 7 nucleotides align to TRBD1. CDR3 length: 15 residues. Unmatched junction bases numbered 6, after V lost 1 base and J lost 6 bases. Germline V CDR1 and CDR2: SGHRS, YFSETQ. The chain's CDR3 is CASSLLVQGDEKLFF. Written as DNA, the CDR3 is TGCGCCAGCAGCTTGTTGGTCCAGGGGGATGAAAAACTGTTTTTT. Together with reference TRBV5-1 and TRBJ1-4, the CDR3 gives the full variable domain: KAGVTQTPRYLIKTRGQQVTLSCSPISGHRSVSWYQQTPGQGLQFLFEYFSETQRNKGNFPGRFSGRQFSNSRSEMNVSTLELGDSALYLCASSLLVQGDEKLFFGSGTQLSVL.